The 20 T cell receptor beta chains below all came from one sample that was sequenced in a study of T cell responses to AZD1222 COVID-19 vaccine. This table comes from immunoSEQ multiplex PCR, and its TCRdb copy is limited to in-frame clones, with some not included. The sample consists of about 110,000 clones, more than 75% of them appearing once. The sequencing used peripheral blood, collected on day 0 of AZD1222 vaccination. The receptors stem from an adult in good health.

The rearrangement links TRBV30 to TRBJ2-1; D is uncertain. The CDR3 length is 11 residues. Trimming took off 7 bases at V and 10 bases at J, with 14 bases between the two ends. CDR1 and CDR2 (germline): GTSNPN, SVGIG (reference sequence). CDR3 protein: CASRDSGEQFF. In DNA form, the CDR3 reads TGTGCCTCCCGTGACTCCGGGGAGCAGTTCTTC.

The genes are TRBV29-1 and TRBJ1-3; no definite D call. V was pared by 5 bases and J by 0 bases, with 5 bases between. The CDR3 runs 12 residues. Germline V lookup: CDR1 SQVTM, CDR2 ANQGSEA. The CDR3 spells CSVISSGNTIYF. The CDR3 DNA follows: TGCAGCGTTATTAGCTCTGGAAACACCATATATTTT. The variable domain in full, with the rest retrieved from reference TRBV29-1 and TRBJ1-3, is SAVISQKPSRDICQRGTSLTIQCQVDSQVTMMFWYRQQPGQSLTLIATANQGSEATYESGFVIDKFPISRPNLTFSTLTVSNMSPEDSSIYLCSVISSGNTIYFGEGSWLTVV.

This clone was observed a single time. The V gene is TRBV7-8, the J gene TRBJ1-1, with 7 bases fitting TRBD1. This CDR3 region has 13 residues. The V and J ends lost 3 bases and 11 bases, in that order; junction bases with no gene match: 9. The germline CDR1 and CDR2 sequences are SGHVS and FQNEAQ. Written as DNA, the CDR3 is TGTGCCAGCAGCTTGACAGGGACGGCGGCGGCTTTCTTT. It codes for CASSLTGTAAAFF.

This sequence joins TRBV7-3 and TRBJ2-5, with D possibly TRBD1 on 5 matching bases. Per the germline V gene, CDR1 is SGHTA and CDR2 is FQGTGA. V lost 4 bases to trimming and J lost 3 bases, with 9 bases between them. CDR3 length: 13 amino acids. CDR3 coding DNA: TGTGCCAGCAGCTCTACCAGGGAAGAGACCCAGTACTTC. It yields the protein CASSSTREETQYF.

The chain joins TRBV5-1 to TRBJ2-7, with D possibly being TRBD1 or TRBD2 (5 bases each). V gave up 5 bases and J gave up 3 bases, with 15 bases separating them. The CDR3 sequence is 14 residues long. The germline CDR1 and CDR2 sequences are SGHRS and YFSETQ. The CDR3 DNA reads TGCGCCAGCAGAGCCGGGACCACCTTCTACGAGCAGTACTTC. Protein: CASRAGTTFYEQYF.

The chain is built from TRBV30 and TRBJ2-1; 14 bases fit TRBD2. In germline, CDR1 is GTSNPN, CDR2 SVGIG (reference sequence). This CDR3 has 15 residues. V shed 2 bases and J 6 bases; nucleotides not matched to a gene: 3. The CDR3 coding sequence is TGTGCCTGGAGTCCCGGGACTAGCGGGAGCAATGAGCAGTTCTTC. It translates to CAWSPGTSGSNEQFF.

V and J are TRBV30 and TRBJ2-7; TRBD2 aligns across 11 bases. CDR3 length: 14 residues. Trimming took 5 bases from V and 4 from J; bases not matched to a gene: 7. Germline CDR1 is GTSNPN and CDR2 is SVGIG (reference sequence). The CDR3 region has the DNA TGTGCCTGGGACACTAGCGGGAGACGATACGAGCAGTACTTC. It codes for CAWDTSGRRYEQYF. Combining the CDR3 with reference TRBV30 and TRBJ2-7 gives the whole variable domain SQTIHQWPATLVQPVGSPLSLECTVEGTSNPNLYWYRQAAGRGLQLLFYSVGIGQISSEVPQNLSASRPQDRQFILSSKKLLLSDSGFYLCAWDTSGRRYEQYFGPGTRLTVT.

The CDR3 sequence is CSVGGTSYEQYF. CDR3 bases: TGCAGCGTTGGAGGTACATCCTACGAGCAGTACTTC. The chain couples TRBV29-1 to TRBJ2-7; no clear D gene. The germline V gene encodes CDR1 SQVTM and CDR2 ANQGSEA. There are 12 residues in the CDR3. Trimming pared 4 bases from V and 1 base from J, leaving 8 bases between.

This CDR3 is CASSQGPNTEAFF. In DNA form, the CDR3 reads TGTGCCAGCAGCCAAGGCCCTAACACTGAAGCTTTCTTT. V gene TRBV14 combines with J gene TRBJ1-1; D unresolved. Germline CDR1 reads SGHDN; CDR2 reads FVKESK. Trimming left V 1 base short and J 2 bases short, with 5 bases between. The CDR3 has 13 amino acids. Supplemented by reference TRBV14 and TRBJ1-1, the full variable domain reads EAGVTQFPSHSVIEKGQTVTLRCDPISGHDNLYWYRRVMGKEIKFLLHFVKESKQDESGMPNNRFLAERTGGTYSTLKVQPAELEDSGVYFCASSQGPNTEAFFGQGTRLTVV.

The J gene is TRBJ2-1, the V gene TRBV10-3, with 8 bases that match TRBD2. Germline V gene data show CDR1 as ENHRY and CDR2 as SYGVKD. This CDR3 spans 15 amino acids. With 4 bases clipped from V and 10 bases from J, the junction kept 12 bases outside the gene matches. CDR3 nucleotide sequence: TGTGCCATCAGTGTGGGGCTAGCGGGTAGGGGGGAGCAGTTCTTC. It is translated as CAISVGLAGRGEQFF.

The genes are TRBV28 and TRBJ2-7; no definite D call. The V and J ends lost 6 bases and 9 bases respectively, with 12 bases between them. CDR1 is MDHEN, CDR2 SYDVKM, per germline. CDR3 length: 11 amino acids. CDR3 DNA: TGTGCCAGCAGGGAACGGTTCAGGCAGTACTTC. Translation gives CASRERFRQYF.

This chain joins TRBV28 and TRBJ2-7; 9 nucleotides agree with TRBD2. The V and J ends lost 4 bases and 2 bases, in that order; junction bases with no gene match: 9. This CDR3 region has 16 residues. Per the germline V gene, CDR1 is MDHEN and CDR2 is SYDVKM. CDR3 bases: TGTGCCAGCAGTTCCCGCGGTCTAGCGGGAACCTACGAGCAGTACTTC. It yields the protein CASSSRGLAGTYEQYF.

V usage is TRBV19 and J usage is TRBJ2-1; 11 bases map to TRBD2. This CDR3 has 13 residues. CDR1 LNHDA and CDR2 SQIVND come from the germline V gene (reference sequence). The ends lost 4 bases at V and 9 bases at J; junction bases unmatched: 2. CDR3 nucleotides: TGTGCCAGTAGTAGGGGGACTAGCGGTGAGCAGTTCTTC. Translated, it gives CASSRGTSGEQFF.

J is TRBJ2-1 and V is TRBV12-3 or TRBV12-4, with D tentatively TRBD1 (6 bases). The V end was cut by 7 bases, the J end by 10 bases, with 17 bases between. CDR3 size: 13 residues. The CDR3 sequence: CASTPNREWEQFF. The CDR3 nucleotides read TGTGCCAGCACGCCAAACAGGGAATGGGAGCAGTTCTTC.

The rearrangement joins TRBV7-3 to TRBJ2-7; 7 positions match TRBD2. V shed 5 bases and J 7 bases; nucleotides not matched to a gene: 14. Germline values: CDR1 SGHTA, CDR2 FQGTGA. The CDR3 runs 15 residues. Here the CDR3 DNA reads TGTGCCAGCAGCCCGAACTTGGCGGGAGTAGGAGAGCAGTACTTC. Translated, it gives CASSPNLAGVGEQYF.

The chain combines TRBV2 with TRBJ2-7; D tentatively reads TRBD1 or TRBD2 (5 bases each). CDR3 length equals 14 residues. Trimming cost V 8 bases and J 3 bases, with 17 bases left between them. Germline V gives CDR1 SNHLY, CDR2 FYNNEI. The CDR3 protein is CASREGVTVYEQYF. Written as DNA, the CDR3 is TGTGCCAGCCGGGAAGGGGTCACAGTCTACGAGCAGTACTTC. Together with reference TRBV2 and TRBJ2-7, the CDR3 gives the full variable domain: EPEVTQTPSHQVTQMGQEVILRCVPISNHLYFYWYRQILGQKVEFLVSFYNNEISEKSEIFDDQFSVERPDGSNFTLKIRSTKLEDSAMYFCASREGVTVYEQYFGPGTRLTVT.

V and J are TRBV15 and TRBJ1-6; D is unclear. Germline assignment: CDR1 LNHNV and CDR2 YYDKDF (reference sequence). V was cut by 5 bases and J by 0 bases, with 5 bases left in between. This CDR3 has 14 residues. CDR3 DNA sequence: TGTGCCACCAGCGGTAGCTCCTATAATTCACCCCTCCACTTT. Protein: CATSGSSYNSPLHF. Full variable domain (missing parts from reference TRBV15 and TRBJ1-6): DAMVIQNPRYQVTQFGKPVTLSCSQTLNHNVMYWYQQKSSQAPKLLFHYYDKDFNNEADTPDNFQSRRPNTSFCFLDIRSPGLGDTAMYLCATSGSSYNSPLHFGNGTRLTVT.

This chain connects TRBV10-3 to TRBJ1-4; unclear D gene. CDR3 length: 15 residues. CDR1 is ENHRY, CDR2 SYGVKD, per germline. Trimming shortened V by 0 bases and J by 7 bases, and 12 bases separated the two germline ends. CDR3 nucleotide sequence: TGTGCCATCAGTGAGTCGGAGGGAATGGGTGAAAAACTGTTTTTT. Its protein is CAISESEGMGEKLFF.

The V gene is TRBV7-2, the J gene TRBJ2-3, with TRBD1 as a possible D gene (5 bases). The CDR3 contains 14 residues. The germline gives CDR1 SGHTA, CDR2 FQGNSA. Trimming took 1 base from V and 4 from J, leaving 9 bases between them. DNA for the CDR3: TGTGCCAGCAGCTTAGGGCAGGGATCAGATACGCAGTATTTT. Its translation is CASSLGQGSDTQYF.

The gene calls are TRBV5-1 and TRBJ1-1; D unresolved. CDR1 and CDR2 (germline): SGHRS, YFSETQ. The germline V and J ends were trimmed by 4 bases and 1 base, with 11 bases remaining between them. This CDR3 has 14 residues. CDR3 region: CASSLKPPNTEAFF. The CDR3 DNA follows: TGCGCCAGCAGCCTGAAGCCTCCGAACACTGAAGCTTTCTTT.